The 13 T cell receptor beta chains given below trace back to one sample, sequenced in a study of spatial heterogeneity in lung cancer. Stated time point: sample taken at primary tumor resection. Study-wide findings and caveats: Intratumoral expanded alpha and beta TCR counts were found to track tumor mutation counts.

No cognate antigen is known for these TCRs. One entry per CDR3 protein results from TCRdb running MiXCR on the 5' RACE reads. Of approximately 13,000 distinct CDR3 sequences detected, roughly 5.4% appear once; the ten largest clones hold more than 30%. The sample in question was lung tumor tissue, obtained at surgery. The receptors here all came from a male donor with early-stage non-small cell lung cancer.

This clonotype was observed many times. CDR3 in amino acids: CSARDAGTQYF. The CDR3 DNA sequence: TGCAGTGCTAGAGATGCGGGGACCCAGTACTTC. The V and J genes are TRBV20-1 and TRBJ2-5; TRBD2 might be the D (5 bases). The CDR3 is made up of 11 amino acids. Trimming stripped 0 bases from V and 7 bases from J, with 6 bases between. Per germline, CDR1 DFQATT and CDR2 SNEGSKA (reference sequence).

This clonotype was observed at least ten times. The chain is built from TRBV19 and TRBJ2-5; no clear D. This CDR3 has 14 amino acids. V gave up 1 base and J gave up 5 bases, with 11 bases separating them. In germline, CDR1 is LNHDA, CDR2 SQIVND (reference sequence). CDR3 DNA: TGTGCCAGTAGTATAGGGGTGGTTTGGGAGACCCAGTACTTC. Its translation: CASSIGVVWETQYF.

This clonotype was seen repeatedly, ten times or more. The chain employs TRBV6-2 or TRBV6-3 and TRBJ2-3; 15 nucleotides match TRBD2. The CDR3 sequence is 18 residues long. With 2 bases clipped from V and 3 bases from J, the junction kept 6 bases outside the gene matches. Germline V gene data show CDR1 as MNHEY and CDR2 as SVGEGT. The CDR3 protein is CASSYRGLAGGRTDTQYF. The CDR3 region has the DNA TGTGCCAGCAGTTACCGGGGACTAGCGGGAGGAAGGACAGATACGCAGTATTTT.

The chain couples TRBV6-2 or TRBV6-3 to TRBJ1-4; D not certain. This CDR3 is 16 amino acids long. The V gene lost 10 bases and the J gene lost 0 bases, with 18 bases spanning the gap. Germline CDR1 MNHEY, CDR2 SVGEGT. The DNA for the CDR3 is TGTGCCACCGCGAACCCAGAAGAAGCAACTAATGAAAAACTGTTTTTT. This sequence encodes CATANPEEATNEKLFF.

At least ten counts were recorded for this clonotype. The gene calls are TRBV5-5 and TRBJ2-6, with 7 bases that match TRBD1. V shed 4 bases and J 2 bases; nucleotides not matched to a gene: 3. The CDR3 runs to 15 residues. Germline-derived CDR1 and CDR2 are SGHKS and YYEKEE (reference sequence). In DNA, the CDR3 is TGTGCCAGCAGCCCAGACAGGGCTGGGGCCAACGTCCTGACTTTC. Protein sequence: CASSPDRAGANVLTF.

The table lists this clonotype with a few counts. The genes are TRBV28 and TRBJ1-2; no firm D call. Trimming pared 5 bases from V and 5 bases from J, leaving 12 bases between. Per germline, CDR1 MDHEN and CDR2 SYDVKM. The CDR3 runs 13 residues. CDR3 loop: CASSGQLWYGYTF. The CDR3 DNA follows: TGTGCCAGCAGTGGCCAGCTCTGGTATGGCTACACCTTC.

Judged by abundance, this clonotype is medium-sized. The gene calls are TRBV20-1 and TRBJ1-2; no clear D. Germline assignment: CDR1 DFQATT and CDR2 SNEGSKA (reference sequence). There are 13 residues in the CDR3. V dropped 4 bases and J dropped 1 base, with 10 bases sitting between them. The CDR3 nucleotides are TGCAGTGCTACACCGAAGGGTAACTATGGCTACACCTTC. Its protein is CSATPKGNYGYTF.

There are many counts of this clonotype. The chain links TRBV12-3 or TRBV12-4 to TRBJ1-5, with D unresolved. Trimming pared 2 bases from V and 0 bases from J, leaving 5 bases between. The CDR3 is 14 residues long. The CDR3 nucleotides read TGTGCCAGCAGTTTAACCCCTAGCAATCAGCCCCAGCATTTT. Its translation: CASSLTPSNQPQHF.

This clonotype has at least ten counts. This chain uses TRBV4-3 with TRBJ2-5; D gene unclear. Germline CDR1 and CDR2: LGHNA and YSLEER. The ends were cut back, 0 bases at V and 7 bases at J, with 21 bases in the middle. This CDR3 contains 17 residues. CDR3 residues: CASSQDASATGGVTQYF. CDR3 nucleotides: TGCGCCAGCAGCCAAGATGCTTCGGCGACGGGTGGTGTGACCCAGTACTTC.

This chain joins TRBV7-2 and TRBJ2-7; 11 positions agree with TRBD2. Germline V lookup: CDR1 SGHTA, CDR2 FQGNSA. The length of the CDR3 is 13 residues. Trimming removed 4 bases from V and 9 bases from J; junction bases left unmatched: 5. CDR3 protein: CASSSPGLAAQYF. The CDR3 DNA reads TGTGCCAGCAGCTCCCCGGGACTAGCGGCGCAGTACTTC.

There are many counts of this clonotype. The J gene is TRBJ2-7, the V gene TRBV7-2, with TRBD2 matching 7 bases. The length of the CDR3 is 17 residues. V was pared by 1 base and J by 0 bases, with 9 bases of the junction left unmatched. Looked up from germline, CDR1 is SGHTA and CDR2 is FQGNSA. The CDR3 protein is CASSLVLGLENSYEQYV. As DNA, the CDR3 is TGTGCCAGCAGCTTAGTTTTAGGACTAGAAAACTCCTACGAGCAGTACGTC.

This clonotype was found many times. The chain has TRBV7-2 and TRBJ2-7, with D perhaps matching TRBD1 or TRBD2 (5 bases each). The V end lost 4 bases, the J end lost 5 bases, and 18 bases lay between the germline ends. The CDR3 spans 15 residues. CDR1 is SGHTA, CDR2 FQGNSA, per germline. CDR3 residues: CASSSQGRSRDEQYF. The CDR3 nucleotides read TGTGCCAGCAGCTCCCAGGGACGGTCTCGGGACGAGCAGTACTTC.

Many counts were recorded for this clonotype. The V gene is TRBV7-6, the J gene TRBJ2-7, with D possibly TRBD1 on 6 matching bases. The V and J ends lost 2 bases and 6 bases respectively, with 11 bases between them. CDR1 and CDR2 from the germline V gene are SGHVS and FNYEAQ. The CDR3 spans 13 residues. In DNA form, the CDR3 reads TGTGCCAGCAGCTTAAACGGACAGACCGAGCAGTACGTC. It codes for CASSLNGQTEQYV.